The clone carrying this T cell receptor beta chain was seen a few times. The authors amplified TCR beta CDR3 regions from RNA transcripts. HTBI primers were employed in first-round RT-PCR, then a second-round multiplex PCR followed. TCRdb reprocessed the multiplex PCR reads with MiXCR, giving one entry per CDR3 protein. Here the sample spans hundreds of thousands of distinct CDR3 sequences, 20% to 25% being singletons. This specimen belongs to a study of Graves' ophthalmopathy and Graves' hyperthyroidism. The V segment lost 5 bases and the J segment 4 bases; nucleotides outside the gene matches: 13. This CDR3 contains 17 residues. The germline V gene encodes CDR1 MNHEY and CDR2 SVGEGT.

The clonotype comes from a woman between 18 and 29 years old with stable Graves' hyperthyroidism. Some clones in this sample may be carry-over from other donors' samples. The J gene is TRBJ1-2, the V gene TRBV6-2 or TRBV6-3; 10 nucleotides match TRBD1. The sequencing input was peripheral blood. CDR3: CASSPRPTGGKIYGYTF. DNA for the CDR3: TGTGCCAGCAGTCCCCGACCGACAGGGGGCAAAATCTATGGCTACACCTTC.